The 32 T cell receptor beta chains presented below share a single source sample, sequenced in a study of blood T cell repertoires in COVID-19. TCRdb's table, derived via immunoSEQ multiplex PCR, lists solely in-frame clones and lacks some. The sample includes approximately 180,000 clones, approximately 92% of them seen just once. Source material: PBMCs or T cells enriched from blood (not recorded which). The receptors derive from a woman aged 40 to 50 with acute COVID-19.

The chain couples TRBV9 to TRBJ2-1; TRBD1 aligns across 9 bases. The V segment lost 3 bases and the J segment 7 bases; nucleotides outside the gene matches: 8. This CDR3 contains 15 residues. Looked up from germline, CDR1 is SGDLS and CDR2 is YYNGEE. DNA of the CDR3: TGTGCCAGCAGCGATACCGGGACAGGGCTTAATGAGCAGTTCTTC. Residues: CASSDTGTGLNEQFF.

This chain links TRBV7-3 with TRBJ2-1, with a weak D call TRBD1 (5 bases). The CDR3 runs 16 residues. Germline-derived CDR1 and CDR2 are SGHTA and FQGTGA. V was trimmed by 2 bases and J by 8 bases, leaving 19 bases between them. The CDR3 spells CASSLVHQGTPDEQFF. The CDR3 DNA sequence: TGTGCCAGCAGCTTAGTACATCAGGGTACCCCGGATGAGCAGTTCTTC.

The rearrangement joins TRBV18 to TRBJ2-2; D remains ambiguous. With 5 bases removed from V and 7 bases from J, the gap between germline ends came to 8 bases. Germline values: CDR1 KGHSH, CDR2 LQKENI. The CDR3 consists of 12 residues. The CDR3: CASSMPVGELFF. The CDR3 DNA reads TGTGCCAGCTCAATGCCGGTCGGGGAGCTGTTTTTT.

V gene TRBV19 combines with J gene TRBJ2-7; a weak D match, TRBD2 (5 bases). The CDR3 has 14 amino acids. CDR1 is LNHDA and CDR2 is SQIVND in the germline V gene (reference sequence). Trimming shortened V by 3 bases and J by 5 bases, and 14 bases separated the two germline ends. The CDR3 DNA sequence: TGTGCCAGTAGTATGGCAGAACGGGAACACGAGCAGTACTTC. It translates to CASSMAEREHEQYF.

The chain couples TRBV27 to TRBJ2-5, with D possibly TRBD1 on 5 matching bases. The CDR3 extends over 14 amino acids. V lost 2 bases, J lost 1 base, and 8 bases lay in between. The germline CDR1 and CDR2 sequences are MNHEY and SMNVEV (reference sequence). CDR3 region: CASSLRTIQETQYF. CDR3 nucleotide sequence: TGTGCCAGCAGTTTAAGGACAATCCAAGAGACCCAGTACTTC.

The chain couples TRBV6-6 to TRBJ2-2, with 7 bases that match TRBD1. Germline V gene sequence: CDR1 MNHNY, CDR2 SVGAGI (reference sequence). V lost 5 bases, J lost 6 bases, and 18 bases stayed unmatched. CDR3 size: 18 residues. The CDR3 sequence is CASSLRGQMDSIPGELFF. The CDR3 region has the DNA TGTGCCAGCAGTCTAAGGGGGCAAATGGACAGTATCCCCGGGGAGCTGTTTTTT.

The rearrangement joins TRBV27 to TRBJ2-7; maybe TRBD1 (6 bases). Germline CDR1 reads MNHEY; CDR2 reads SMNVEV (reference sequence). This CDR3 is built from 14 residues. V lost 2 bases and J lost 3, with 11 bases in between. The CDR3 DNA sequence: TGTGCCAGCAGTTTAACAGGGTCCAACTACGAGCAGTACTTC. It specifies CASSLTGSNYEQYF.

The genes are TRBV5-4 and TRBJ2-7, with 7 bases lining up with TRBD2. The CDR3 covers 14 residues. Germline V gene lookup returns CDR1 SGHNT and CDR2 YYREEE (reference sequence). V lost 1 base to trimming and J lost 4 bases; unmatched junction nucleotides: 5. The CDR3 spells CASSLLGGGYEQYF. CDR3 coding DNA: TGTGCCAGCAGCTTGTTGGGGGGGGGTTACGAGCAGTACTTC. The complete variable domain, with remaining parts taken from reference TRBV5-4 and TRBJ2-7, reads ETGVTQSPTHLIKTRGQQVTLRCSSQSGHNTVSWYQQALGQGPQFIFQYYREEENGRGNFPPRFSGLQFPNYSSELNVNALELDDSALYLCASSLLGGGYEQYFGPGTRLTVT.

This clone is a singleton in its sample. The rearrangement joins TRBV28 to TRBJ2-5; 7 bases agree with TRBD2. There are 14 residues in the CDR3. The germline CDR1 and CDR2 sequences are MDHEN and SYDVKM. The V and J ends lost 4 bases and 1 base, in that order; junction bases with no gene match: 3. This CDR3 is CASSSPGGQETQYF. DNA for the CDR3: TGTGCCAGCAGTTCCCCGGGGGGCCAAGAGACCCAGTACTTC.

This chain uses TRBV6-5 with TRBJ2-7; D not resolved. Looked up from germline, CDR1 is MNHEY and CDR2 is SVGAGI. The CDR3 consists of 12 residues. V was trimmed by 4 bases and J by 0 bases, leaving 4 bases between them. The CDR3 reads CASSSSSYEQYF. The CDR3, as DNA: TGTGCCAGCAGTTCCAGCTCCTACGAGCAGTACTTC.

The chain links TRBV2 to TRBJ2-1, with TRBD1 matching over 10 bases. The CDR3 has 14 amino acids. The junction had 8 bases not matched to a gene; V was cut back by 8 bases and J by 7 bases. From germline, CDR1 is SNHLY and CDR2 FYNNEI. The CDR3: CASVRTGGMNEQFF. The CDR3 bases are TGTGCCAGCGTACGGACAGGGGGAATGAATGAGCAGTTCTTC.

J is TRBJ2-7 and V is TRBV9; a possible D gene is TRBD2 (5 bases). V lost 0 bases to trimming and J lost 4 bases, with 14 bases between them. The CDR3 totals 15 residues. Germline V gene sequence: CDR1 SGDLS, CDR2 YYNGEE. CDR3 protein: CASSVGGGRGYEQYF. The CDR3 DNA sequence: TGTGCCAGCAGCGTAGGTGGAGGAAGAGGGTACGAGCAGTACTTC.

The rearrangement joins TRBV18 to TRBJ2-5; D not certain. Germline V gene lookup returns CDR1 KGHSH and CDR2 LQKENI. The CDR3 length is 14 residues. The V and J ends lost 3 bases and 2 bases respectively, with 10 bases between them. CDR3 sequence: CASSPWARQETQYF. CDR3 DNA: TGTGCCAGCTCACCCTGGGCGCGACAAGAGACCCAGTACTTC.

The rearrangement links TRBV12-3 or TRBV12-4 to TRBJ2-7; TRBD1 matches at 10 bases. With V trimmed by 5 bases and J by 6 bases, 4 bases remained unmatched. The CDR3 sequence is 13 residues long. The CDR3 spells CASSMTGGGEQYF. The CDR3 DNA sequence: TGTGCCAGCAGTATGACAGGGGGCGGCGAGCAGTACTTC.

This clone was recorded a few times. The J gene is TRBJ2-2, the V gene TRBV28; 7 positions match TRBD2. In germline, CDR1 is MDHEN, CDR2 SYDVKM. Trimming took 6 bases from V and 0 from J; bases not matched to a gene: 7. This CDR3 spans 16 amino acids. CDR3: CASRTTSAANTGELFF. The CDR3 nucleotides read TGTGCCAGCAGAACTACTAGCGCTGCGAACACCGGGGAGCTGTTTTTT.

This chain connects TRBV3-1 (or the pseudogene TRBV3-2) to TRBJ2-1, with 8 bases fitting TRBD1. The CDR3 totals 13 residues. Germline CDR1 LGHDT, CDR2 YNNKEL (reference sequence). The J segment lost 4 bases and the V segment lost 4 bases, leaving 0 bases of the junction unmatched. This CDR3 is CASSRQGYNEQFF. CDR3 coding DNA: TGTGCCAGCAGCCGACAGGGGTACAATGAGCAGTTCTTC.

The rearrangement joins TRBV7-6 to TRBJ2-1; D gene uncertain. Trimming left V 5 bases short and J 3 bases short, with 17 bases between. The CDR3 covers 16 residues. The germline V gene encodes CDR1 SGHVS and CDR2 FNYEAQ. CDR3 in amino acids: CASSREIVRNYNEQFF. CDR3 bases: TGTGCCAGCAGCCGCGAAATCGTGAGGAACTACAATGAGCAGTTCTTC.

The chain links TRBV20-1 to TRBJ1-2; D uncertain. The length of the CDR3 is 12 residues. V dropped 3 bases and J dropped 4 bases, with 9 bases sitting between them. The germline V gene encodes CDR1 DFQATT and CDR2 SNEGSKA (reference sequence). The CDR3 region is CSASSNSYGYTF. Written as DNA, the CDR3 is TGCAGTGCTAGTTCAAACAGCTATGGCTACACCTTC.

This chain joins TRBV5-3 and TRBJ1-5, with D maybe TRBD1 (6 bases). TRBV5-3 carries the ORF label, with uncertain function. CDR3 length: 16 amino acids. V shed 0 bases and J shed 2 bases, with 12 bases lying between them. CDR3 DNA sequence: TGTGCCAGAAGCTTGGACGGGGGGCGCGGCAATCAGCCCCAGCATTTT. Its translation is CARSLDGGRGNQPQHF.

The CDR3 reads CAWSAQTGNSGNTIYF. CDR3 coding DNA: TGTGCCTGGAGTGCCCAGACAGGGAACTCTGGAAACACCATATATTTT. The J gene is TRBJ1-3, the V gene TRBV30, with 7 bases lining up with TRBD1. V shed 1 base, J shed 0 bases, and the junction held 6 bases outside the gene matches. This CDR3 spans 16 amino acids. CDR1 GTSNPN and CDR2 SVGIG come from the germline V gene (reference sequence).

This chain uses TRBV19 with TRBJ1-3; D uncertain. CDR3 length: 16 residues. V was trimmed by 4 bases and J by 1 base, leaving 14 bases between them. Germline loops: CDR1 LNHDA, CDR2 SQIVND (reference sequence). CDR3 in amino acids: CASSTPSGVSGNTIYF. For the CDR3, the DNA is TGTGCCAGTAGTACCCCCAGCGGTGTATCTGGAAACACCATATATTTT.

The CDR3 sequence is CASSGTRDSPLHF. CDR3 sequence (DNA): TGTGCCAGCAGCGGGACAAGGGATTCACCCCTCCACTTT. J is TRBJ1-6 and V is TRBV5-6; D is possibly TRBD1 (6 bases). The length of the CDR3 is 13 residues. V was cut by 4 bases and J by 8 bases, with 10 bases left in between. The germline CDR1 and CDR2 sequences are SGHDT and YYEEEE.

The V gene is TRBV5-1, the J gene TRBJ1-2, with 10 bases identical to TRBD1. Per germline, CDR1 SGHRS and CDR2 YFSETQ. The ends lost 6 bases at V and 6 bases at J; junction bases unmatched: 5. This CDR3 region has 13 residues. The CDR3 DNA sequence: TGCGCCAGCACGGGACAGGGGAACCATGGCTACACCTTC. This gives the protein CASTGQGNHGYTF.

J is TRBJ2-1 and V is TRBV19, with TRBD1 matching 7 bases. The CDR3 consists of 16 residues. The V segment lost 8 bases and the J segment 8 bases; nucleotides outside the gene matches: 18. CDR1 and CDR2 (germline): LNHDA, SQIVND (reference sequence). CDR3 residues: CASRRAGTALQDEQFF. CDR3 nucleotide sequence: TGTGCCAGTCGAAGAGCCGGGACAGCATTACAGGATGAGCAGTTCTTC.

CDR3 sequence (DNA): TGTGCCAGCAGTGGCGCAGGGGATTCTGGAAACACCATATATTTT. It encodes CASSGAGDSGNTIYF. This chain joins TRBV5-5 and TRBJ1-3, with D perhaps TRBD1 (6 bases). V was shortened by 5 bases and J by 1 base, with 13 bases between the two germline ends. This CDR3 comprises 15 residues. Germline-derived CDR1 and CDR2 are SGHKS and YYEKEE (reference sequence).

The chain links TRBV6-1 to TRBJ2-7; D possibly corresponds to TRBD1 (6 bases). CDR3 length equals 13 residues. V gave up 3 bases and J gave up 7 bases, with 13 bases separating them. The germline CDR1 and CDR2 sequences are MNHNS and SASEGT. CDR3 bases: TGTGCCAGCAGTGAGGGGGCGGTGGGAGAGCAGTACTTC. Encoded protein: CASSEGAVGEQYF.

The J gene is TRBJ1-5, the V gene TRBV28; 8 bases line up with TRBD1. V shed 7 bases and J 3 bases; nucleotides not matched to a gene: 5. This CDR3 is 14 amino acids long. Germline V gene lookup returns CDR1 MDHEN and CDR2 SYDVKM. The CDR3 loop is CASNNRGTNQPQHF. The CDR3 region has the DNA TGTGCCAGCAATAACAGGGGGACCAATCAGCCCCAGCATTTT.

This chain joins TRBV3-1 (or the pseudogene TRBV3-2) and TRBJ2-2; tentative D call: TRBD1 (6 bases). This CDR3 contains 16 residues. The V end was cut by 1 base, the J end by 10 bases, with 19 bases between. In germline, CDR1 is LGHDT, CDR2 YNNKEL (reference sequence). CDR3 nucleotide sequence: TGTGCCAGCAGCCAAGCCCGGACAGTATACGTTGTGGAGCTGTTTTTT. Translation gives CASSQARTVYVVELFF.

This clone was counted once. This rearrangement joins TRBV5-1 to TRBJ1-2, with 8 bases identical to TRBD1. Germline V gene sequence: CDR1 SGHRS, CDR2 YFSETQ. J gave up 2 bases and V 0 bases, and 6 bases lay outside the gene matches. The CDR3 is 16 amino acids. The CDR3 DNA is TGCGCCAGCAGCTTGGGCGGGGGACAGGAAAACTATGGCTACACCTTC. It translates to CASSLGGGQENYGYTF.

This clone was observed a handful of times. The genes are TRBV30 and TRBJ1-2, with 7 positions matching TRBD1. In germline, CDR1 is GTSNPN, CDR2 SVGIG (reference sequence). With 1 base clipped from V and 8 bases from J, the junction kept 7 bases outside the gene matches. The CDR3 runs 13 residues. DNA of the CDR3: TGTGCCTGGAGTGAAAAGGGGGCTAGGGGCTACACCTTC. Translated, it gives CAWSEKGARGYTF. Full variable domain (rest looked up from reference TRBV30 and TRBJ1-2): SQTIHQWPATLVQPVGSPLSLECTVEGTSNPNLYWYRQAAGRGLQLLFYSVGIGQISSEVPQNLSASRPQDRQFILSSKKLLLSDSGFYLCAWSEKGARGYTFGSGTRLTVV.

CDR3 loop: CASSPVGGSPGEQFF. DNA for the CDR3: TGTGCCAGCAGTCCGGTTGGTGGCTCCCCGGGGGAGCAGTTCTTC. This chain connects TRBV7-2 to TRBJ2-1; D perhaps matches TRBD2 (5 bases). The germline CDR1 and CDR2 sequences are SGHTA and FQGNSA. This CDR3 is 15 amino acids long. V lost 6 bases and J 10 bases, leaving 22 bases between the germline ends.

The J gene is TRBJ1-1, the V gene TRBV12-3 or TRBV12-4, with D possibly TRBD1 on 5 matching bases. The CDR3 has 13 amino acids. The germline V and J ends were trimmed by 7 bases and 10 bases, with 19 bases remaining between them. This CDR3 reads CASTRFAGTVAFF. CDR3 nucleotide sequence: TGTGCCAGCACCCGTTTCGCGGGGACGGTAGCTTTCTTT.